Included here is one T cell receptor beta chain sequence, with context. Its matching antigen is unknown. The entry originates in a study of cytomegalovirus exposure and HLA in healthy donors. Study outcomes and limitations: Researchers counted roughly 150 TCR beta chains as cytomegalovirus-associated.

This PCR relied on a set of 60 Vbeta primers and 13 Jbeta primers. TCRdb's copy holds only in-frame clones and misses some; the assay was immunoSEQ multiplex PCR. Here the sample spans roughly 130,000 clones, over 75% being singletons. V lost 7 bases and J 1 base, leaving 9 bases between the germline ends. The germline V gene encodes CDR1 MNHNY and CDR2 SVGAGI (reference sequence). This CDR3 region has 13 residues. The chain recombines TRBV6-6 with TRBJ2-3; D uncertain. This clonotype originated in a middle-aged man in good health and CMV-seronegative. Sequences were obtained from PBMCs. CDR3 residues: CASKDGGTDTQYF. The DNA of the CDR3 is TGTGCCAGCAAAGATGGAGGCACAGATACGCAGTATTTT.